Presented here are 21 T cell receptor beta chains from one specimen sequenced in a study of cytomegalovirus exposure and HLA in healthy donors. 60 Vbeta and 13 Jbeta primers were used in PCR. Profiling relied on immunoSEQ multiplex PCR, and the TCRdb table lists in-frame clones only, not all of them. The sample has 130,000 to 150,000 clones; around 80% are singletons. Sequences were obtained from PBMCs. Source of these receptors: a female donor in good health and CMV-seronegative.

The chain has TRBV4-1 and TRBJ2-3; the match to TRBD1 covers 7 bases. From germline, CDR1 is MGHRA and CDR2 YSYEKL. The V segment lost 0 bases and the J segment 12 bases; nucleotides outside the gene matches: 6. The CDR3 totals 13 residues. CDR3 sequence reads: CASSQERGLGQYF. CDR3 coding DNA: TGCGCCAGCAGCCAAGAAAGGGGGCTAGGACAGTATTTT.

This clone occurred a few times. V gene TRBV10-3 combines with J gene TRBJ2-3; 7 bases agree with TRBD2. The V segment lost 4 bases and the J segment 4 bases; nucleotides outside the gene matches: 11. Germline assignment: CDR1 ENHRY and CDR2 SYGVKD. The CDR3 runs to 16 residues. CDR3 DNA sequence: TGTGCCATCAGTGGGGGTTCGGGAGGAGACTCAGATACGCAGTATTTT. This translates into CAISGGSGGDSDTQYF.

A note on this clone: Because the CDR3 is missing its conserved closing phenylalanine or tryptophan, this is likely a read error. The chain is built from TRBV27 and TRBJ1-5, with 11 bases lining up with TRBD1. The CDR3 length is 16 residues. CDR1 and CDR2 (germline): MNHEY, SMNVEV (reference sequence). After removal of 5 bases from V and 4 bases from J, the junction contained 7 bases not matched to a gene. The CDR3 loop reads CASSLGTGGRNQPQHS. Here the CDR3 DNA reads TGTGCCAGCAGTCTTGGGACAGGGGGACGAAATCAGCCCCAGCATTCT.

Details on this clone: The junction and the germline gene differ at one end; a read error may be behind it. V gene TRBV5-4 combines with J gene TRBJ1-2; 7 nucleotides agree with TRBD1. From germline, CDR1 is SGHNT and CDR2 YYREEE (reference sequence). The length of the CDR3 is 14 residues. CDR3 nucleotides: TGCGCCAGCAGCCAAGATAGGTTAACAGGGGACTACACCTTC. It codes for CASSQDRLTGDYTF.

The V call is TRBV7-2, the J call TRBJ2-1; 8 bases agree with TRBD1. CDR1 is SGHTA, CDR2 FQGNSA, per germline. V shed 0 bases, J shed 7 bases, and the junction held 8 bases outside the gene matches. CDR3 length: 16 residues. CDR3 sequence reads: CASSLARTGSDNEQFF. DNA of the CDR3: TGTGCCAGCAGCTTAGCGCGGACAGGGTCTGATAATGAGCAGTTCTTC.

This chain links TRBV5-8 with TRBJ1-2; D is unclear. Trimming removed 1 base at V and 7 bases at J, with 8 bases between. Per the germline V gene, CDR1 is SGHTS and CDR2 is YDEGEE. The CDR3 has 12 residues. CDR3 residues: CASSLFGSGYTF. In DNA form, the CDR3 reads TGTGCCAGCAGCTTGTTTGGGAGTGGCTACACCTTC.

The table lists this clone with a few counts. Germline is not matched at one junction end, which may reflect a read error. The chain uses TRBV5-4 and TRBJ1-4; D is perhaps TRBD1 (6 bases). Germline loops: CDR1 SGHNT, CDR2 YYREEE (reference sequence). The CDR3 spans 14 residues. CDR3 in amino acids: CASSLDRSNEKLFF. The CDR3 DNA follows: TGTGCCAGCAGTTTGGACAGAAGTAATGAAAAACTGTTTTTT.

The chain recombines TRBV10-3 with TRBJ1-2; 9 nucleotides align to TRBD1. CDR1 ENHRY and CDR2 SYGVKD come from the germline V gene. The CDR3 length is 13 residues. The V segment lost 6 bases and the J segment 6 bases; nucleotides outside the gene matches: 5. The CDR3 is CAIRRDRAHGYTF. The CDR3 DNA reads as TGTGCCATCAGAAGGGACAGGGCCCATGGCTACACCTTC.

This clone was recorded once. The J gene is TRBJ2-3, the V gene TRBV7-3; TRBD2 might be the D (6 bases). V dropped 5 bases and J dropped 6 bases, with 12 bases sitting between them. Germline V gene data show CDR1 as SGHTA and CDR2 as FQGTGA. The CDR3 has 13 residues. The CDR3, as DNA: TGTGCCAGCAGCCGGACTCGGGGGGATACGCAGTATTTT. Translation: CASSRTRGDTQYF.

The rearrangement links TRBV6-1 to TRBJ1-2; D gene ambiguous. V lost 4 bases to trimming and J lost 1 base, with 10 bases between them. Per germline, CDR1 MNHNS and CDR2 SASEGT. The CDR3 has 14 amino acids. The DNA of the CDR3 is TGTGCCAGCAGTGTTAACAGCCATAACTATGGCTACACCTTC. Protein product: CASSVNSHNYGYTF.

The chain has TRBV7-9 and TRBJ2-7, with D possibly being TRBD2 (5 bases). In germline, CDR1 is SEHNR, CDR2 FQNEAQ (reference sequence). This CDR3 region has 17 residues. The germline V and J ends were trimmed by 6 bases and 6 bases, with 27 bases remaining between them. The CDR3 loop reads CASRPLREGEAGSEQYF. In DNA, the CDR3 is TGTGCCAGCAGGCCTCTCAGAGAGGGAGAGGCTGGGAGCGAGCAGTACTTC.

This chain uses TRBV7-2 with TRBJ2-1; perhaps TRBD2 as D (7 bases). The germline V gene has CDR1 SGHTA and CDR2 FQGNSA. CDR3 length: 15 amino acids. Trimming took off 3 bases at V and 7 bases at J, with 16 bases between the two ends. This chain's CDR3 is CASSFKLGGPNEQFF. CDR3 DNA: TGTGCCAGCAGCTTCAAATTGGGGGGGCCTAATGAGCAGTTCTTC. Combining the CDR3 with reference TRBV7-2 and TRBJ2-1 gives the whole variable domain GAGVSQSPSNKVTEKGKDVELRCDPISGHTALYWYRQSLGQGLEFLIYFQGNSAPDKSGLPSDRFSAERTGGSVSTLTIQRTQQEDSAVYLCASSFKLGGPNEQFFGPGTRLTVL.

This CDR3 reads CAWSVGGEAFF. The CDR3 bases are TGTGCCTGGAGTGTAGGGGGTGAAGCTTTCTTT. The chain recombines TRBV30 with TRBJ1-1; the D gene is possibly TRBD1 (6 bases). The CDR3 runs 11 residues. The germline V gene encodes CDR1 GTSNPN and CDR2 SVGIG (reference sequence). V lost 0 bases, J lost 7 bases, and 6 bases lay in between.

The chain employs TRBV4-2 and TRBJ2-1; 16 bases match TRBD2. Germline CDR1 reads LGHNA; CDR2 reads YNFKEQ. J was trimmed by 3 bases and V by 4 bases; bases with no gene match: 12. This CDR3 is built from 20 residues. In nucleotides, the CDR3 is TGTGCCAGCAGCCCCTTTACCGGGACTAGCGGGGGGGCTGTCTACAATGAGCAGTTCTTC. This encodes CASSPFTGTSGGAVYNEQFF.

J is TRBJ2-1 and V is TRBV6-1; D not certain. V lost 4 bases to trimming and J lost 0 bases, with 4 bases between them. This CDR3 spans 13 amino acids. Germline CDR1 and CDR2: MNHNS and SASEGT. The CDR3, as DNA: TGTGCCAGCAGTGGGGCCTCCTACAATGAGCAGTTCTTC. Its translation: CASSGASYNEQFF.

The V call is TRBV6-5, the J call TRBJ2-3; D is uncertain. The V end was cut by 5 bases, the J end by 6 bases, with 18 bases between. In germline, CDR1 is MNHEY, CDR2 SVGAGI. CDR3 length: 15 amino acids. The CDR3 spells CASSGYSPNTDTQYF. Here the CDR3 DNA reads TGTGCCAGCAGTGGTTACAGTCCGAACACGGATACGCAGTATTTT.

The chain has TRBV27 and TRBJ2-7, with D maybe TRBD2 (6 bases). The V end lost 0 bases, the J end lost 2 bases, and 14 bases lay between the germline ends. This CDR3 comprises 16 residues. CDR1 MNHEY and CDR2 SMNVEV come from the germline V gene (reference sequence). The CDR3 protein is CASSLSGGGQPYEQYF. DNA of the CDR3: TGTGCCAGCAGTTTATCCGGAGGAGGGCAGCCCTACGAGCAGTACTTC.

CDR3 in amino acids: CASTGGRRNQPQHF. CDR3 nucleotide sequence: TGTGCCAGCACCGGAGGAAGGAGGAATCAGCCCCAGCATTTT. The chain employs TRBV28 and TRBJ1-5; no definite D call. CDR1 and CDR2 (germline): MDHEN, SYDVKM. The V gene lost 7 bases and the J gene lost 4 bases, with 14 bases spanning the gap. This CDR3 comprises 14 residues.

The chain carries TRBV5-1 and TRBJ2-5; TRBD2 agrees at 8 bases. J gave up 4 bases and V 0 bases, and 8 bases lay outside the gene matches. CDR3 length: 16 amino acids. Looked up from germline, CDR1 is SGHRS and CDR2 is YFSETQ. The CDR3 DNA sequence: TGCGCCAGCAGCTTGGCCGGGACTAGGGGATCAGAGACCCAGTACTTC. Translated, it gives CASSLAGTRGSETQYF.

This rearrangement joins TRBV5-1 to TRBJ2-7; 14 positions agree with TRBD2. Germline V gene lookup returns CDR1 SGHRS and CDR2 YFSETQ. Unmatched junction bases numbered 7, after V lost 4 bases and J lost 4 bases. This CDR3 spans 16 amino acids. The CDR3 loop reads CASSEGLAGVMYEQYF. The DNA of the CDR3 is TGCGCCAGCAGCGAGGGACTAGCGGGAGTCATGTACGAGCAGTACTTC. The variable domain in full, completed from reference TRBV5-1 and TRBJ2-7, reads KAGVTQTPRYLIKTRGQQVTLSCSPISGHRSVSWYQQTPGQGLQFLFEYFSETQRNKGNFPGRFSGRQFSNSRSEMNVSTLELGDSALYLCASSEGLAGVMYEQYFGPGTRLTVT.

Comments on this clone: Other nucleotide sequences from this sample produce the same CDR3. This chain connects TRBV5-1 to TRBJ2-3, with a weak D call TRBD2 (6 bases). Trimming stripped 0 bases from V and 0 bases from J, with 8 bases between. The CDR3 spans 15 residues. Germline CDR1 is SGHRS and CDR2 is YFSETQ. CDR3 sequence: CASSLDGTSTDTQYF. The CDR3 DNA is TGCGCCAGCAGCTTGGACGGGACTAGCACAGATACGCAGTATTTT. Filled out from reference TRBV5-1 and TRBJ2-3, the complete variable domain reads KAGVTQTPRYLIKTRGQQVTLSCSPISGHRSVSWYQQTPGQGLQFLFEYFSETQRNKGNFPGRFSGRQFSNSRSEMNVSTLELGDSALYLCASSLDGTSTDTQYFGPGTRLTVL.